These 10 T cell receptor beta chains share one sample of origin, sequenced in a study of blood T cell repertoires in COVID-19. This table comes from immunoSEQ multiplex PCR, and its TCRdb copy is limited to in-frame clones, with some not included. The sample has 250,000 or so clones; 85% are singletons. The sample comprised peripheral blood. These TCRs come from a woman in her sixties or seventies with active or convalescent COVID-19.

V gene TRBV28 combines with J gene TRBJ2-1, with 13 positions matching TRBD2. J gave up 9 bases and V 6 bases, and 8 bases lay outside the gene matches. The CDR3 contains 15 residues. Germline CDR1 and CDR2: MDHEN and SYDVKM. CDR3 sequence (DNA): TGTGCCAGCAGAGCCGTACTAGCGGGGGGGCGTGAGCAGTTCTTC. Its protein product is CASRAVLAGGREQFF.

V is TRBV11-2 and J is TRBJ2-1; 15 bases match TRBD2. The V gene's germline CDR1 is SGHAT and CDR2 FQNNGV. The CDR3 has 16 residues. V lost 4 bases to trimming and J lost 8 bases; unmatched junction nucleotides: 6. This CDR3 reads CASSSGLAGGTHEQFF. The DNA for the CDR3 is TGTGCCAGCAGCTCAGGACTAGCGGGAGGGACCCATGAGCAGTTCTTC.

This chain connects TRBV28 to TRBJ2-7, with a weak D call TRBD1 (5 bases). In germline, CDR1 is MDHEN, CDR2 SYDVKM. The CDR3 spans 12 residues. Deletions cut 5 bases from V and 2 bases from J, with 7 bases between. CDR3 sequence (DNA): TGTGCCAGCAGTAGACAGCCCTACGAGCAGTACGTC. Its protein product is CASSRQPYEQYV.

The rearrangement joins TRBV6-5 to TRBJ2-5, with TRBD1 matching over 12 bases. After removal of 6 bases from V and 7 bases from J, the junction contained 9 bases not matched to a gene. Germline loops: CDR1 MNHEY, CDR2 SVGAGI. CDR3 length: 15 amino acids. This CDR3 reads CASSPGGQGAGTQYF. The CDR3 region has the DNA TGTGCCAGCAGCCCGGGGGGACAGGGGGCCGGGACCCAGTACTTC.

V and J are TRBV15 and TRBJ1-2, with D possibly being TRBD1 (6 bases). V was shortened by 4 bases and J by 0 bases, with 15 bases between the two germline ends. Germline-derived CDR1 and CDR2 are LNHNV and YYDKDF (reference sequence). The CDR3 is 16 residues long. CDR3 loop: CATSKSGTRPNYGYTF. The CDR3 region has the DNA TGTGCCACCAGCAAGTCCGGGACAAGACCTAACTATGGCTACACCTTC.

This clone was recorded a few times. The rearrangement uses TRBV5-1 and TRBJ2-1; TRBD1 is a possible D gene (7 bases). The length of the CDR3 is 17 residues. V gave up 3 bases and J gave up 9 bases, with 25 bases separating them. Per germline, CDR1 SGHRS and CDR2 YFSETQ. The CDR3 loop reads CASSYGGVAGGSLEQFF. The CDR3 nucleotides read TGCGCCAGCAGCTATGGAGGGGTGGCAGGGGGTTCCCTTGAGCAGTTCTTC.

The chain carries TRBV11-2 and TRBJ2-1; 7 bases agree with TRBD2. The CDR3 runs to 14 residues. CDR1 is SGHAT, CDR2 FQNNGV, per germline. The J segment lost 1 base and the V segment lost 4 bases, leaving 1 base of the junction unmatched. This chain's CDR3 is CASSSSGSYNEQFF. The CDR3 bases are TGTGCCAGCAGCTCTAGCGGTTCCTACAATGAGCAGTTCTTC.

This clone has just one count. The chain joins TRBV14 to TRBJ1-2, with D possibly matching TRBD1 (5 bases). Germline CDR1 and CDR2: SGHDN and FVKESK. The V end was cut by 0 bases, the J end by 7 bases, with 12 bases between. This CDR3 is 14 amino acids long. CDR3 amino acids: CASSQEAWQGGYTF. CDR3 coding DNA: TGTGCCAGCAGCCAAGAAGCCTGGCAGGGTGGCTACACCTTC.

The rearrangement joins TRBV19 to TRBJ1-1; D possibly corresponds to TRBD1 (5 bases). The germline V gene encodes CDR1 LNHDA and CDR2 SQIVND (reference sequence). The ends were cut back, 5 bases at V and 1 base at J, with 14 bases in the middle. The CDR3 covers 15 residues. CDR3 sequence (DNA): TGTGCCAGTAGTCTCGGACTGGGGGGGAACACTGAAGCTTTCTTT. Its translation is CASSLGLGGNTEAFF.

The rearrangement uses TRBV19 and TRBJ1-5; 9 bases are a match to TRBD1. This CDR3 has 14 amino acids. Germline V gene lookup returns CDR1 LNHDA and CDR2 SQIVND (reference sequence). V lost 4 bases, J lost 6 bases, and 4 bases stayed unmatched. This chain's CDR3 is CASSRTGEGQPQHF. CDR3 DNA: TGTGCCAGTAGTAGGACAGGGGAAGGTCAGCCCCAGCATTTT.